This entry concerns a single TCR beta chain. This specimen belongs to a study of blood T cell repertoires in COVID-19. Study information: The United States, Italy and Spain supplied acute and convalescent COVID-19 samples.

V was cut by 0 bases and J by 2 bases, with 8 bases left in between. Germline V gene data show CDR1 as PRHDT and CDR2 as FYEKMQ (reference sequence). The CDR3 spans 14 residues. The authors' processing: Reference gene primer amplification gave estimated nucleated cell counts. Only in-frame clones appear in the TCRdb table, and some are missing; sequencing was by immunoSEQ multiplex PCR. The D gene and trimming were derived from the DNA, and the V and J assignments and clone size from that table. The sample holds approximately 210,000 clones, more than 70% seen once. The rearrangement joins TRBV13 to TRBJ2-7; perhaps TRBD1 as D (5 bases). This clonotype originated in a woman aged 40 to 55 who had recovered from COVID-19. The specimen sequenced was peripheral blood. The CDR3 DNA is TGTGCCAGCAGCTTAGGGGGCAGGGCCTACGAGCAGTACTTC. Encoded protein: CASSLGGRAYEQYF.